What follows is one T cell receptor beta chain and its context. In this sample, this clone turned up a few times. Its antigen is unknown. Per-base quality was not reported, and no clone a single base away is much larger than it. V is shortened by 4 bases, J by 10 bases, and the region joining them spans 21 bases. CDR3 length: 16 amino acids, cysteine to phenylalanine. Just the 48-base CDR3 DNA is kept, in frame starting at base 1. Reading the germline V gene gives CDR1 SGHRS and CDR2 YFSETQ. This sample is drawn from a study of T cell responses to AZD1222 COVID-19 vaccine (dated by TCRdb to the early 2020s). Broadly, across the study: AZD1222 recipients with second doses at about 4 weeks or about 12 weeks were pooled, because spike-specific TCR depth and breadth did not differ between schedules. A total of 230 to 250 trial participants underwent TCR sequencing, of whom around 200 received two doses of AZD1222 and roughly 25 received two doses of the MenACWY control vaccine. Trial participants were enrolled by age into subgroups of 18-55, 56-69 and 70-plus years, and roughly 160, 29 and 62 TCR-sequenced participants, respectively, were included in these subgroups.

The time point label for this specimen denotes: baseline before first vaccination. Samples from vaccinated people were obtained from the UK trials COV001 and COV002, which included a single-blind randomized controlled phase 2/3 trial of AZD1222 (ChAdOx1 nCoV-19) in healthy adults. For TCRbeta chain sequencing, PBMC samples were collected from trial participants at day 0 and at day 28 after the second dose. The CDR3 regions of human TCRbeta chains were analyzed by immunosequencing. Turning to the authors' computational methods: Repertoire TCRs were checked for matches against a reference library of SARS-CoV-2-specific TCRs that had been generated using the MIRA antigen-specificity platform. Breadth was defined as the fraction of unique TCRs that were SARS-CoV-2-associated. Depth was defined as the fraction of total T cells that were SARS-CoV-2-associated. Using the MIRA data, each spike-specific TCR was assigned both to the spike region to which the TCR was reactive and to a CD4 or CD8 class. Log10-transformed breadth and depth values were compared by one-way ANOVA with Sidak's multiple comparisons tests. Imported from immuneACCESS, the table was reduced by TCRdb to in-frame sequences with V and J called. These copies leave out some clones; in studies compared against another copy, an unresolved V gene accounts for under half, and the cause of the remainder is not known. The D gene and trimming were derived from the DNA, and the V and J assignments and clone size from that table. Recorded for this sample are 95,000 to 150,000 clones; around 90% of them occurred a single time. The ten largest clones add up to roughly 5% of the sample.

Findings and caveats that apply to the study as a whole: Nearly half of unique spike-specific TCRs reportedly recognized epitopes outside regions mutated in the B.1.351 and B.1.1.7 variants. Participants were mostly white British, with more females than males. The authors suggested clonal diversity may have been underestimated. The 56-69-year group was small, and its depth increase did not reach significance, likely because of low power. After two AZD1222 doses, both the breadth and the depth of spike-specific TCRs were significantly higher than at day 0 and than in MenACWY recipients. Only a handful of AZD1222 recipients were SARS-CoV-2 seropositive at baseline, limiting conclusions about previously exposed vaccinees. Because no day 14 peak-response samples were available, the repertoires could be characterized only after the peak T cell response. CD4 TCRs associated with the vaccine covered the entire spike protein, and the dominant responses were in regions 160-218 and 743-854.

The sample consisted of peripheral blood, taken on day 0 of AZD1222 vaccination. The chain joins TRBV5-1 to TRBJ1-6; a weak D assignment points to TRBD1 (6 bases agree). The receptor comes from an adult in good health. The CDR3 region: CASSPDRDTSRSPLHF. The DNA sequence is given as TGCGCCAGCAGCCCTGACCGGGACACGTCGAGGTCACCCCTCCACTTT.